This T cell receptor (beta chain) was recorded in a study of T cell repertoires in cytomegalovirus infection. The table lists this clonotype with many counts. Its antigen remains unknown. TCRdb re-called the reads with MiXCR, one entry per CDR3 protein. Counted here are about 120,000 distinct CDR3 sequences, around a tenth occurring once; the ten biggest clones make up around a third. Sequenced sample: PBMCs, sequenced either directly or after in vitro stimulation (not recorded which). The sequence was obtained from a human donor in good health (CMV status not recorded). Some clones in this sample may be carry-over from other donors' samples.

This CDR3 reads CASSPTGPAGNTIYF. The CDR3 region has the DNA TGTGCCAGCAGTCCGACAGGGCCGGCTGGAAACACCATATATTTT. The chain couples TRBV6-1 to TRBJ1-3, with 7 bases that match TRBD1. Losses at the gene ends were 5 bases for V and 2 bases for J; bases not matched to a gene: 6. This CDR3 is built from 15 residues. Germline V gene lookup returns CDR1 MNHNS and CDR2 SASEGT.